This T cell receptor (beta chain) was sequenced in a study of Ad26.COV2.S vaccination and SARS-CoV-2 variants. TCRdb's copy holds only in-frame clones and misses some; the assay was immunoSEQ multiplex PCR. The data show under 400,000 clones, about nine tenths seen once. As for this clone: What it binds is unknown.

Treatment in this sample: about 20 received Ad26.COV2.S at low or high dose, single or two shots; 5 received placebo; per-sample allocation not given. Day 63 following the first vaccine or placebo injection was when the samples were taken. An 18-55-year-old adult in Boston served as donor. Study results and caveats: Quantification of TCR breadth and depth may have yielded underestimates of total T cell responses. Measurement of non-spike TCR breadth gave similar results in vaccine and placebo recipients.

The CDR3 contains 11 residues. From germline, CDR1 is SGHVS and CDR2 FQNEAQ. V lost 7 bases to trimming and J lost 6 bases, with 9 bases between them. The chain links TRBV7-8 to TRBJ1-1; D ambiguous. The sequence was obtained from a person aged 18-65 years who received the Ad26.COV2.S COVID-19 vaccine or a placebo. Sample: peripheral blood, taken in a trial of Ad26.COV2.S vaccine versus placebo. For the CDR3, the DNA is TGTGCCAGCACCTCCTGGCCTGAAGCTTTCTTT. Amino acid sequence: CASTSWPEAFF.